This TCR beta chain was obtained from a study of blood T cell repertoires in COVID-19. Produced via immunoSEQ multiplex PCR; TCRdb's table is partial and in-frame only. The table shows over 110,000 clones, with 80% occurring only once. The germline CDR1 and CDR2 sequences are LGHDT and YNNKEL (reference sequence). The J segment lost 8 bases and the V segment lost 0 bases, leaving 14 bases of the junction unmatched. This CDR3 comprises 19 residues. The sequenced sample was peripheral blood. This sequence was found in a man between 65 and 80 years old who had recovered from COVID-19. The chain employs TRBV3-1 (or the pseudogene TRBV3-2) and TRBJ2-3; TRBD2 aligns across 13 bases. Here the CDR3 DNA reads TGTGCCAGCAGCCAAGATCGCTTGTGGACTAGCGGGAGAAGGGGTACGCAGTATTTT. Translation gives CASSQDRLWTSGRRGTQYF.